One T cell receptor beta chain is described in this entry. This record belongs to a study of T cells in narcolepsy. Study as a whole: Enrolled donors included narcolepsy type 1 or type 2 patients and healthy controls.

Assay used: immunoSEQ multiplex PCR; TCRdb lists only in-frame clones, some missing. Of 30,000 or so clones in the sample, approximately 80% are singletons; the top ten hold more than 0.95%. This clonotype was obtained from a human donor with narcolepsy. Material: CD45RA- memory CD4+ T cells from PBMCs.

CDR3 sequence (DNA): TGTGCCAGCAGCACGTCCACCATATATTTT. Its protein product is CASSTSTIYF. The V call is TRBV2, the J call TRBJ1-3; D not resolved. Germline V gene data show CDR1 as SNHLY and CDR2 as FYNNEI. With 6 bases removed from V and 9 bases from J, the gap between germline ends came to 6 bases. The CDR3 runs 10 residues.